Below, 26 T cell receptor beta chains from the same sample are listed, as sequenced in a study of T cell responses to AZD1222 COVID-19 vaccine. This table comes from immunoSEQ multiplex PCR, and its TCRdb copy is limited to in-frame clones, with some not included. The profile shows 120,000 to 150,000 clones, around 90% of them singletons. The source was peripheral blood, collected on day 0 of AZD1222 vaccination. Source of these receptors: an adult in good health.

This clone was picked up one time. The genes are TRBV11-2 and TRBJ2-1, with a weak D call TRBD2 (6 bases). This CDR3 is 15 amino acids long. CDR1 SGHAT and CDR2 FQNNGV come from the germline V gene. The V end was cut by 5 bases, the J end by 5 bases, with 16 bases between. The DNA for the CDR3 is TGTGCCAGCAGCCCACGGGTGGCTAGCGACAATGAGCAGTTCTTC. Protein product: CASSPRVASDNEQFF.

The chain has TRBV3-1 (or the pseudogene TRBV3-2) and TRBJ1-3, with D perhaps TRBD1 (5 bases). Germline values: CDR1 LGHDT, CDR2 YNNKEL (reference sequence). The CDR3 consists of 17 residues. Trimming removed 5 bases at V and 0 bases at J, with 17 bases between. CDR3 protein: CASSEIVGGVSGNTIYF. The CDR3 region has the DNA TGTGCCAGCAGCGAAATCGTTGGGGGGGTCTCTGGAAACACCATATATTTT.

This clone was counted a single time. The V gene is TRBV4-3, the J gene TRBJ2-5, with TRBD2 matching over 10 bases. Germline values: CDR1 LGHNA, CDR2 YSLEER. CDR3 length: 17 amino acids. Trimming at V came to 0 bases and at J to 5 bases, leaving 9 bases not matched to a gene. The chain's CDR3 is CASSQDLQREGPETQYF. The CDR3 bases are TGCGCCAGCAGCCAAGATCTCCAGCGGGAGGGCCCTGAGACCCAGTACTTC.

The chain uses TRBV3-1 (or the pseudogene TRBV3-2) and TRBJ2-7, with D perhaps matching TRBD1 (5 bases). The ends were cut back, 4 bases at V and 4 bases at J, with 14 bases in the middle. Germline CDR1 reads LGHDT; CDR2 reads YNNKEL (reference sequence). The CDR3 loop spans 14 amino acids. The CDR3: CASSPREGSYEQYF. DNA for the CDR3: TGTGCCAGCAGCCCCAGGGAAGGGTCTTACGAGCAGTACTTC.

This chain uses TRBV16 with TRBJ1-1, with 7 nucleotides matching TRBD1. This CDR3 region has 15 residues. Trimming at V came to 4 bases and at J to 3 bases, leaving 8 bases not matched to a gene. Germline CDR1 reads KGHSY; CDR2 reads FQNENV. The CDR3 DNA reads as TGTGCCAGCAGCCGAACGACAGGGAGTTACACTGAAGCTTTCTTT. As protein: CASSRTTGSYTEAFF. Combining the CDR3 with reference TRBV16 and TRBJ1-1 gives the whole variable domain GEEVAQTPKHLVRGEGQKAKLYCAPIKGHSYVFWYQQVLKNEFKFLISFQNENVFDETGMPKERFSAKCLPNSPCSLEIQATKLEDSAVYFCASSRTTGSYTEAFFGQGTRLTVV.

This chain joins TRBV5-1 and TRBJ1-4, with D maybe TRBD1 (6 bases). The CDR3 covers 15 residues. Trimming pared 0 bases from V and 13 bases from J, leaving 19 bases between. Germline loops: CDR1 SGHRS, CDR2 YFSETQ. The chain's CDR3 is CASSLGDNRGVGLFF. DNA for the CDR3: TGCGCCAGCAGCTTGGGGGACAACAGAGGGGTGGGACTGTTTTTT. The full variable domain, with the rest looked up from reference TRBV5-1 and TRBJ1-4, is KAGVTQTPRYLIKTRGQQVTLSCSPISGHRSVSWYQQTPGQGLQFLFEYFSETQRNKGNFPGRFSGRQFSNSRSEMNVSTLELGDSALYLCASSLGDNRGVGLFFGSGTQLSVL.

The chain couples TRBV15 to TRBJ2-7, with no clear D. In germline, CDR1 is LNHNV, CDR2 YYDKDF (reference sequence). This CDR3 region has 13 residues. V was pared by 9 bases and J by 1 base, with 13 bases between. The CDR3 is CATEAPGSYEQYF. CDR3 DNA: TGTGCCACGGAAGCCCCAGGATCCTACGAGCAGTACTTC. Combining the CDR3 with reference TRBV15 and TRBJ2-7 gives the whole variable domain DAMVIQNPRYQVTQFGKPVTLSCSQTLNHNVMYWYQQKSSQAPKLLFHYYDKDFNNEADTPDNFQSRRPNTSFCFLDIRSPGLGDTAMYLCATEAPGSYEQYFGPGTRLTVT.

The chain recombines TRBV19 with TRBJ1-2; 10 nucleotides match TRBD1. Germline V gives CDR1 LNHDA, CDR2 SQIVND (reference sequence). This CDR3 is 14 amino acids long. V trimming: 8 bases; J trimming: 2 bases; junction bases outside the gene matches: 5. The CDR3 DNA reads TGTGCCAGTGTCCCGGGACAGGGGAACTATGGCTACACCTTC. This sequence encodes CASVPGQGNYGYTF.

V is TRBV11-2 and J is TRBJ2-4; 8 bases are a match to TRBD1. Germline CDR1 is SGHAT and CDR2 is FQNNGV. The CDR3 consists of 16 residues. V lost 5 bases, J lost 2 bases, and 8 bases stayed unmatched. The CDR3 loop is CASSTPGDRTKNIQYF. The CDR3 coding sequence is TGTGCCAGCAGCACCCCCGGGGACAGGACCAAAAACATTCAGTACTTC.

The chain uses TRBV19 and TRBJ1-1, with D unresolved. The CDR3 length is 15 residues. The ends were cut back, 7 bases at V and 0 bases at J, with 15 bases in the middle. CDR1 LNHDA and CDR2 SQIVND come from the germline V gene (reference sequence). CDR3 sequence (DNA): TGTGCCAGTATTAAAGCAGGTGACATGAACACTGAAGCTTTCTTT. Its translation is CASIKAGDMNTEAFF.

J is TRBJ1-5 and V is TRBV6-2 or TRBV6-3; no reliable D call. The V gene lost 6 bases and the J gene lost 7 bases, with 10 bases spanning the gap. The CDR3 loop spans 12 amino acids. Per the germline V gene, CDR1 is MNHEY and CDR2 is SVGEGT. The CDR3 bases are TGTGCCAGCAGCCCTAGGGTACAGCCCCAGCATTTT. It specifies CASSPRVQPQHF.

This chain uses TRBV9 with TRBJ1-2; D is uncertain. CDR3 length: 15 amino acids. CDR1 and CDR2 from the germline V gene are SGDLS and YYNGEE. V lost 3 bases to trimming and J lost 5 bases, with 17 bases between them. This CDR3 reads CASSDQAGSRYGYTF. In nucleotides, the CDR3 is TGTGCCAGCAGCGACCAGGCCGGCAGCCGTTATGGCTACACCTTC.

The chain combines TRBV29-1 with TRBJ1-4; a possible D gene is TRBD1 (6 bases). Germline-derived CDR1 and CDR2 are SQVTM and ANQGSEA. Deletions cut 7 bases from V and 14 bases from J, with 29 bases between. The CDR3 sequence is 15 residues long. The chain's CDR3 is CSGGTEGGGKSVLFF. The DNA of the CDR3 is TGCAGCGGAGGGACCGAGGGAGGGGGAAAAAGTGTGCTGTTTTTT.

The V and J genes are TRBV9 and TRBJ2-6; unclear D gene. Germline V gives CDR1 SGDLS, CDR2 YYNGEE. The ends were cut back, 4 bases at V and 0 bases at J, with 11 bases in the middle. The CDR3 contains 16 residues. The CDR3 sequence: CASSSSLRSGANVLTF. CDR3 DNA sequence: TGTGCCAGCAGCTCCAGTCTTCGCTCTGGGGCCAACGTCCTGACTTTC.

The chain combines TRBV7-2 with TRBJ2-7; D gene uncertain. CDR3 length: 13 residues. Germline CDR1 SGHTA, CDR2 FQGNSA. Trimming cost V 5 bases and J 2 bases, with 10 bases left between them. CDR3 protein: CASSLEGAYEQYF. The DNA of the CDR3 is TGTGCCAGCAGCCTAGAAGGAGCCTACGAGCAGTACTTC.

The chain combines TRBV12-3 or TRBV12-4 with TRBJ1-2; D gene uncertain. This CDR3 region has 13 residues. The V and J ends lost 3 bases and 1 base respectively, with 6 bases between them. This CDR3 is CASSFNNNYGYTF. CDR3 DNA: TGTGCCAGCAGTTTTAACAATAACTATGGCTACACCTTC.

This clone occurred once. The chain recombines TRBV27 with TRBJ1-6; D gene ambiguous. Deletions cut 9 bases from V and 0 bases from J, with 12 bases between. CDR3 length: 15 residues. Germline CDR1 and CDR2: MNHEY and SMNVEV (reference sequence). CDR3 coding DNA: TGTGCCAGTGGACGATTAAGCTCCTATAATTCACCCCTCCACTTT. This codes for CASGRLSSYNSPLHF.

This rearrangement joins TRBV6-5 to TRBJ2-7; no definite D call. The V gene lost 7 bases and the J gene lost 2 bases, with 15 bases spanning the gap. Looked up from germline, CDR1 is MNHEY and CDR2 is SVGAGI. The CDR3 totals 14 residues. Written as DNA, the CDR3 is TGTGCCAGCACGTATCAGAGGTCGACCTACGAGCAGTACTTC. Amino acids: CASTYQRSTYEQYF.

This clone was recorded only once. The CDR3 DNA follows: TGCGCCAGCAGCCACCCCGGCGGGGGAGATACGCAGTATTTT. Translating gives CASSHPGGGDTQYF. V usage is TRBV4-3 and J usage is TRBJ2-3; 7 bases fit TRBD2. V lost 3 bases and J lost 5; bases outside the gene matches: 5. CDR3 length equals 14 residues. Looked up from germline, CDR1 is LGHNA and CDR2 is YSLEER.

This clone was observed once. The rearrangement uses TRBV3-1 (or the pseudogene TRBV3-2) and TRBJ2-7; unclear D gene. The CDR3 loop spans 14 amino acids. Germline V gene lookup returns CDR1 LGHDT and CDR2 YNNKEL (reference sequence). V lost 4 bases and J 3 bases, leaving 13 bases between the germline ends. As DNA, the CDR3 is TGTGCCAGCAGCCGTTTAAGTAGGAACTACGAGCAGTACTTC. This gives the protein CASSRLSRNYEQYF.

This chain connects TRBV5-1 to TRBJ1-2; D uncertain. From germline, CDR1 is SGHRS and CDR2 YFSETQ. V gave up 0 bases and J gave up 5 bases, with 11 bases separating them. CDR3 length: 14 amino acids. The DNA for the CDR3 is TGCGCCAGCAGCTTGGAAAGGGAGAGATATGGCTACACCTTC. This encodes CASSLERERYGYTF. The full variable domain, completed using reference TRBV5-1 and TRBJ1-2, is KAGVTQTPRYLIKTRGQQVTLSCSPISGHRSVSWYQQTPGQGLQFLFEYFSETQRNKGNFPGRFSGRQFSNSRSEMNVSTLELGDSALYLCASSLERERYGYTFGSGTRLTVV.

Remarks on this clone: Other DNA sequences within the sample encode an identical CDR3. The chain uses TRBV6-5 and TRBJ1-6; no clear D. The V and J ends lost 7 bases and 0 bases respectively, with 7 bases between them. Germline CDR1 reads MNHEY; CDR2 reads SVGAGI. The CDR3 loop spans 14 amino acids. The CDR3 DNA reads TGTGCCAGCACCCGGAGCTCCTATAATTCACCCCTCCACTTT. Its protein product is CASTRSSYNSPLHF.

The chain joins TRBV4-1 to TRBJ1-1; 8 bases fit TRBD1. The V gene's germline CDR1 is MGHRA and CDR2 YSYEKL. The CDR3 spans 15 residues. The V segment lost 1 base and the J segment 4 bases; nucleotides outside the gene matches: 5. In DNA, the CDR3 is TGCGCCAGCAGCCAAGTGGACAGGGTGAGCACTGAAGCTTTCTTT. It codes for CASSQVDRVSTEAFF.

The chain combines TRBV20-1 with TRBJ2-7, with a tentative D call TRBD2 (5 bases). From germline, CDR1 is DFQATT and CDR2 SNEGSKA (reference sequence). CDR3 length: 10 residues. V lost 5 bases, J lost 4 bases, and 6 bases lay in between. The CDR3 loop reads CSAGLYEQYF. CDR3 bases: TGCAGTGCTGGACTTTACGAGCAGTACTTC.

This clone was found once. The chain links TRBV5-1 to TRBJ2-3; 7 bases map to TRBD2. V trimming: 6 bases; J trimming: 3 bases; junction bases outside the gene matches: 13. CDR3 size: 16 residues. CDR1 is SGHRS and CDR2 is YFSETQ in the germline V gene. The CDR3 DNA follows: TGCGCCAGCAAAAGCGCCTCTGCGGGAGATACAGATACGCAGTATTTT. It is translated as CASKSASAGDTDTQYF.

As DNA, the CDR3 is TGTGCCACCAGCAATCCTCCAAGGTCTACGCTATCCTACGAGCAGTACTTC. Its translation: CATSNPPRSTLSYEQYF. The gene calls are TRBV15 and TRBJ2-7; D remains unclear. Trimming took 4 bases from V and 1 from J, leaving 20 bases between them. Germline V CDR1 and CDR2: LNHNV, YYDKDF (reference sequence). The CDR3 has 17 amino acids.